The clone carrying this TCR beta chain was seen a handful of times. Its antigen is undetermined. This specimen belongs to a study of blood T cells in healthy people across ages. Germline V gene data show CDR1 as DFQATT and CDR2 as SNEGSKA (reference sequence). The CDR3 is 14 residues long. V lost 4 bases to trimming and J lost 3 bases, with 16 bases between them. A J-beta primer mix and a sample-barcoded 5' primer were used in a second PCR of about 7 to 12 cycles. Each cDNA molecule carried a tag from a template-switch adaptor that contained 12 random nucleotides. A single record per CDR3 protein comes from TCRdb applying MiXCR to the 5' RACE reads. Of some 1.5 million distinct CDR3 sequences listed, over 25% are singletons. Study observations and caveats: What prevented conclusive comparison of naive and antigen-experienced cells was that PBMCs were unsorted. TCR beta diversity tracked closely with naive T cell percentage.

The chain uses TRBV20-1 and TRBJ2-7; possibly TRBD1 for D (6 bases). Input material: blood. The receptor comes from a woman aged 25-40 years in good health. CDR3 sequence reads: CSATGDQNLYEQYF. CDR3 nucleotide sequence: TGCAGTGCTACAGGGGACCAGAACCTCTACGAGCAGTACTTC.